The TCR beta chain under discussion was sequenced for a study of technical replicates of blood from a handful of donors. This clone has a handful of counts. Profiling relied on immunoSEQ multiplex PCR, and the TCRdb table lists in-frame clones only, not all of them. In the table there are under 100,000 clones, roughly 95% of which are singletons. The CDR3 sequence is 12 residues long. Germline V lookup: CDR1 SGHVS, CDR2 FNYEAQ. Trimming at V came to 2 bases and at J to 14 bases, leaving 8 bases not matched to a gene. Sequenced material: T cells isolated from PBMCs. The sequence came from a human donor in good health. J is TRBJ1-2 and V is TRBV7-6; TRBD1 matches 7 bases. The CDR3: CASSLWDRKRTF. The CDR3 DNA is TGTGCCAGCAGCTTATGGGACAGAAAGCGGACCTTC.